This T cell receptor beta chain came from a study of cytomegalovirus exposure and HLA in healthy donors. General study findings and limits: Some V segments, TRBV6-2 and TRBV6-3 among them, were indistinguishable and were therefore excluded. Accurate prediction of most subjects' HLA-A and HLA-B alleles from TCR beta sequences was reported.

This clone was found a few times. Its cognate antigen is unknown. The ends lost 5 bases at V and 6 bases at J; junction bases unmatched: 6. This CDR3 has 13 amino acids. Germline values: CDR1 SNHLY, CDR2 FYNNEI. PCR involved 60 Vbeta and 13 Jbeta primers. Only in-frame clones appear in the TCRdb table, and some are missing; sequencing was by immunoSEQ multiplex PCR. Of over 250,000 clones listed, roughly 70% were seen once; the top ten hold under 3%. The gene calls are TRBV2 and TRBJ2-7; 8 bases align to TRBD1. The TCR comes from a female donor in good health and CMV-seronegative. Specimen: PBMCs. CDR3 bases: TGTGCCAGCAGTCCGACAGGGGTTAGCGAGCAGTACTTC. Its translation is CASSPTGVSEQYF.